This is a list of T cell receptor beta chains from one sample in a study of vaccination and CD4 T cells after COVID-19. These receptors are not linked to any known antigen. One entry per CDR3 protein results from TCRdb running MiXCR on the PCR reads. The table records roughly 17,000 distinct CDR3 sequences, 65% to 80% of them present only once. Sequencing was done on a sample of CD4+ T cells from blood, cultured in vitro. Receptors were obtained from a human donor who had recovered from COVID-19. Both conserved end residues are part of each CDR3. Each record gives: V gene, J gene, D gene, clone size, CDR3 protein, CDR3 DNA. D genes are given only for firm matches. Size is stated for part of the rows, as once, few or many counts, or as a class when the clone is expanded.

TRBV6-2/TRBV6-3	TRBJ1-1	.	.	CASSLGSPLYTEAFF	TGTGCCAGCAGTTTGGGCAGCCCTCTGTACACTGAAGCTTTCTTT
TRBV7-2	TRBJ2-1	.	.	CASSLTRSPNEQFF	TGTGCCAGCAGCTTAACCCGCTCCCCCAATGAGCAGTTCTTC
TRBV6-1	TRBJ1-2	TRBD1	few	CASNVDRGYGYTF	TGTGCCAGCAACGTCGACAGGGGGTATGGCTACACCTTC
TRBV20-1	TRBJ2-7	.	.	CSARGGGPYEQYF	TGCAGTGCTAGAGGGGGAGGTCCCTACGAGCAGTACTTC
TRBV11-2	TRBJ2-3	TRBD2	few	CASSIWTSGTDTQYF	TGTGCCAGCAGCATCTGGACTAGCGGCACAGATACGCAGTATTTT
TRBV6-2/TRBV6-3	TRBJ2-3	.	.	CASSYSAGAADTQYF	TGTGCCAGCAGTTACTCGGCGGGGGCAGCAGATACGCAGTATTTT
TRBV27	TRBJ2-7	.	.	CASSKTGTSTYEQYF	TGTGCCAGCAGCAAAACCGGGACCTCCACCTACGAGCAGTACTTC
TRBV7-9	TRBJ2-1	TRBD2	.	CASSRLAGGPGEQFF	TGTGCCAGCTCACGACTAGCGGGAGGGCCCGGTGAGCAGTTCTTC
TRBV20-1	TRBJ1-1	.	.	CSALNWDMIRPEAFF	TGCAGTGCTCTCAACTGGGATATGATCCGGCCTGAAGCTTTCTTT
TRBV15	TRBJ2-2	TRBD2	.	CATSRDPGGTGELFF	TGTGCCACCAGCAGAGATCCGGGGGGCACCGGGGAGCTGTTTTTT
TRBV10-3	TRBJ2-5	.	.	CAIRRGARETQYF	TGTGCCATCAGAAGGGGGGCCAGAGAGACCCAGTACTTC
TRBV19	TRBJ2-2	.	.	CASSIETRGTGELFF	TGTGCCAGTAGTATAGAGACCCGGGGGACCGGGGAGCTGTTTTTT
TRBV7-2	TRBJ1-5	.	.	CASSLQGLSNQPQHF	TGTGCCAGCAGCCTACAGGGACTTAGCAATCAGCCCCAGCATTTT
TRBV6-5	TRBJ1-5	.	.	CASSSQGGQPQHF	TGTGCCAGCAGTTCCCAGGGTGGTCAGCCCCAGCATTTT
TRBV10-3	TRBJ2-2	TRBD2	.	CAITTSGGMNTGELFF	TGTGCCATTACGACTAGCGGGGGGATGAACACCGGGGAGCTGTTTTTT
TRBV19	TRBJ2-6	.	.	CASSLGGWGNSGANVLTF	TGTGCCAGTAGTTTGGGTGGTTGGGGTAACTCTGGGGCCAACGTCCTGACTTTC
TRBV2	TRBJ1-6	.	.	CASTLGNSPLHF	TGTGCCAGCACCCTGGGGAATTCACCCCTCCACTTT
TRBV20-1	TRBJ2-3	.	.	CSARDRSTDTQYF	TGCAGTGCTAGAGATCGGAGCACAGATACGCAGTATTTT
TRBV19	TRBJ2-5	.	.	CASSILPGTEQESQYF	TGTGCCAGTAGTATTCTGCCCGGGACGGAACAAGAGAGCCAGTACTTC
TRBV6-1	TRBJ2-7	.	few	CASGKQRGNYYEQYF	TGTGCCAGCGGCAAGCAGAGGGGGAACTACTACGAGCAGTACTTC
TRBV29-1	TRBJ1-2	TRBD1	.	CSLEGLTGIYGYTF	TGCAGCCTCGAAGGCTTGACAGGGATCTATGGCTACACCTTC
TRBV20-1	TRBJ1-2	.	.	CSATSYNYGYTF	TGCAGTGCTACAAGCTACAACTATGGCTACACCTTC
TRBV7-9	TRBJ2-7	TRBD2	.	CASSPNLREFNEQYF	TGTGCCAGCAGCCCGAATCTGCGGGAGTTCAACGAGCAGTACTTC
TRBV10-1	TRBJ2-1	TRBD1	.	CASSGEGATYNEQFF	TGCGCCAGCAGTGGCGAGGGGGCTACCTACAATGAGCAGTTCTTC
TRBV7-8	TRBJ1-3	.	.	CASSRTGISGNTIYF	TGTGCCAGCAGCCGAACAGGGATCTCTGGAAACACCATATATTTT
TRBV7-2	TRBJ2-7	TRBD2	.	CASSLGLAGAYEQYF	TGTGCCAGCAGCTTAGGCCTAGCGGGGGCCTACGAGCAGTACTTC
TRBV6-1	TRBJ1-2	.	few	CASRWVRGYTF	TGTGCCAGCAGATGGGTGAGGGGCTACACCTTC
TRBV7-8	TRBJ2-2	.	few	CASSLASPGPGELFF	TGTGCCAGCAGCTTAGCGAGTCCAGGGCCCGGGGAGCTGTTTTTT
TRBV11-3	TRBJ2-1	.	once	CASSLVSGTYNEQFF	TGTGCCAGCAGCTTAGTGTCGGGGACCTACAATGAGCAGTTCTTC
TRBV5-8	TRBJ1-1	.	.	CASSPRVRAMNTEAFF	TGTGCCAGCAGCCCCAGGGTACGGGCCATGAACACTGAAGCTTTCTTT
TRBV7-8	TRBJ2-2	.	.	CASSLKQYTGELFF	TGTGCCAGCAGCTTGAAACAGTACACCGGGGAGCTGTTTTTT
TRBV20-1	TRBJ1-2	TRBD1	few	CSAPPPQQGAYYGYTF	TGCAGTGCCCCTCCTCCCCAACAGGGGGCTTACTATGGCTACACCTTC
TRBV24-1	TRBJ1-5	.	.	CATGEGHGYQPQHF	TGTGCCACCGGAGAGGGACACGGATATCAGCCCCAGCATTTT
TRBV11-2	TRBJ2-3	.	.	CASSFPGKSTDTQYF	TGTGCCAGCAGCTTCCCCGGGAAGAGCACAGATACGCAGTATTTT
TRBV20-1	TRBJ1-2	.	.	CSAHDRRGGYTF	TGCAGTGCCCACGATCGGCGCGGGGGCTACACCTTC
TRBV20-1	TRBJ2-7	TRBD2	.	CSAETSGSYEQYF	TGCAGTGCTGAGACCAGCGGGAGTTACGAGCAGTACTTC
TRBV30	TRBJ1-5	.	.	CAWSVVASNQPQHF	TGTGCCTGGAGTGTAGTGGCCTCCAATCAGCCCCAGCATTTT
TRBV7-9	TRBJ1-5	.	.	CASRPAGDGNQSQHF	TGTGCCAGCAGACCCGCCGGGGATGGAAATCAGTCCCAGCATTTT
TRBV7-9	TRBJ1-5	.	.	CASSLMTAGNNQPQHF	TGTGCCAGCAGCTTGATGACCGCAGGGAACAATCAGCCCCAGCATTTT